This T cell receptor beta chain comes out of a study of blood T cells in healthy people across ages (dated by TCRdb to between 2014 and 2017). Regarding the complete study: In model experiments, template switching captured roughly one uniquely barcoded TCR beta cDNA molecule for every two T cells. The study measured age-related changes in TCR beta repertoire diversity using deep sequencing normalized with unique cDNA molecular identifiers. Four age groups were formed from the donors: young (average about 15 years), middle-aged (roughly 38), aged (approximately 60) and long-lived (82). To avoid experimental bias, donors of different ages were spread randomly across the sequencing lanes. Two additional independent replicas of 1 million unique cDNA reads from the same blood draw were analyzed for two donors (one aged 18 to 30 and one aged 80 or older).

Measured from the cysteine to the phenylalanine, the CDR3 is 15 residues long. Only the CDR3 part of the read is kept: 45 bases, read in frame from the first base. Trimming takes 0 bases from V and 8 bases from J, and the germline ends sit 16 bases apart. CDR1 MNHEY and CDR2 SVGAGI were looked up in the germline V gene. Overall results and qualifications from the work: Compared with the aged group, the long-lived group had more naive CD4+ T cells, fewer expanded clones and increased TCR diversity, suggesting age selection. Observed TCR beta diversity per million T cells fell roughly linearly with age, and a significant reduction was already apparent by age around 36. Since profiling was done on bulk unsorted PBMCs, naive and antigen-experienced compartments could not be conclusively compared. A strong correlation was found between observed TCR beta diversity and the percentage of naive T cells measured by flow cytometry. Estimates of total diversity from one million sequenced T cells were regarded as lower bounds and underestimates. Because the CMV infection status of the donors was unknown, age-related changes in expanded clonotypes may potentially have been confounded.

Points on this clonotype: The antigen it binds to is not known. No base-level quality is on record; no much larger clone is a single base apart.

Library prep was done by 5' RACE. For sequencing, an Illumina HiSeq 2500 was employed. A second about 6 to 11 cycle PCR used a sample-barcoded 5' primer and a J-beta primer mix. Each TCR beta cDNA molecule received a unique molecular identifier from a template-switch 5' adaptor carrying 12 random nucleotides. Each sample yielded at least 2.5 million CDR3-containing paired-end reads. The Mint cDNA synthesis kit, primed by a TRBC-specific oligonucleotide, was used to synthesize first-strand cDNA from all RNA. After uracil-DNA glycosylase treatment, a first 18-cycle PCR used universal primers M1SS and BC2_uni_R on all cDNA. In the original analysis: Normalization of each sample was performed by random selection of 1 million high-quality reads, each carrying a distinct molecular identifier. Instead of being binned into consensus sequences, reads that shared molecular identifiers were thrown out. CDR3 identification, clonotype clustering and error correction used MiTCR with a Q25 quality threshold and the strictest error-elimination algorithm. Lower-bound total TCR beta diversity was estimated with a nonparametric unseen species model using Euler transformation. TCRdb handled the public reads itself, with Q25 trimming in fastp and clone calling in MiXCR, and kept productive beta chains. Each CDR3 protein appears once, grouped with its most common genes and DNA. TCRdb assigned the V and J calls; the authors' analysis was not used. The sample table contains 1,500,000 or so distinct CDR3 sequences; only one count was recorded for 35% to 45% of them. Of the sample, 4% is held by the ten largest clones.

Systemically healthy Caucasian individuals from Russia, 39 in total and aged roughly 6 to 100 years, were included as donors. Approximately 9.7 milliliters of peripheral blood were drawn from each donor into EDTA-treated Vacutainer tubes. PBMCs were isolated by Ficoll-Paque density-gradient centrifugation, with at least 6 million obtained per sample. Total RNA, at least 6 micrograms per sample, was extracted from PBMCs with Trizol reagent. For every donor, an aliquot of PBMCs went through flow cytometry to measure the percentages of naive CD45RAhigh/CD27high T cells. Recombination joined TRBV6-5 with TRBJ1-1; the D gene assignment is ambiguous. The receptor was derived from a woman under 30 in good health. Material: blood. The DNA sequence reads TGTGCCAGCAGTTACTCTTTTGTAGGGCAGACGGAAGCTTTCTTT. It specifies CASSYSFVGQTEAFF.